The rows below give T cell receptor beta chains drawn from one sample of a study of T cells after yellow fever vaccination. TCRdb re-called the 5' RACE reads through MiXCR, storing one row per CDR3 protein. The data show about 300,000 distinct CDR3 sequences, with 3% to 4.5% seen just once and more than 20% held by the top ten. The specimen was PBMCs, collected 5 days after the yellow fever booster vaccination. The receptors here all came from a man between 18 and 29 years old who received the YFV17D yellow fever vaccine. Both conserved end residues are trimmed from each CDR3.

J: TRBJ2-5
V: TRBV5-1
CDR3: ASSLFGQGEGETQY

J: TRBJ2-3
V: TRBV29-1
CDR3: SGRGDGGDTQY

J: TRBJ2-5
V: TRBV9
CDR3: ASSVVGGGTQY

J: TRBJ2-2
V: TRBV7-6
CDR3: ASSLAVALATGELF

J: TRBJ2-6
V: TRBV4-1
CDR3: ASSPEDSSGANVLT

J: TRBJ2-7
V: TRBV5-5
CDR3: ASSPRIHEQY

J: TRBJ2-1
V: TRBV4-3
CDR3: ASSQHILTEVEQF

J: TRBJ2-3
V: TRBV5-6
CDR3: ASSPLGSFSGGHQDTQY

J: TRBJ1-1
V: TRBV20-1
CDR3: SARDLEGFTEAF

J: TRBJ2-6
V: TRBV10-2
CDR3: ASRGAQGANVLT

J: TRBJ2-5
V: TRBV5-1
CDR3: ASSLDGSLDGTQY

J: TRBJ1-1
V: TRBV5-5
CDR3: ASSLGPTGGTEAF

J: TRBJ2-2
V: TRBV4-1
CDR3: ASSQDFRGATGELF

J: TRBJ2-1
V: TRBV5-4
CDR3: ASSFGRGGREQF

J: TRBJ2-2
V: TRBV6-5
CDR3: ASTRRTGTMNTGELF

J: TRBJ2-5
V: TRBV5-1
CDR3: ASSPGDWETQY

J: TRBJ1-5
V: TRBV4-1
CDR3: ASSQTGLGNQPQH

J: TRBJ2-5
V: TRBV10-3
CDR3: AISPWRDSQETQY

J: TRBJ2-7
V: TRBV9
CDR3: ASSARGTSYEQY

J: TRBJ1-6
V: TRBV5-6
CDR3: ASSLVSGSYNSPLH

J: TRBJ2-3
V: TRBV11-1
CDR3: ASSFPGKSDTQY

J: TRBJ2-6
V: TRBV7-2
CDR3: ASSLGTGAGANVLT